This TCR beta chain was sequenced during a study of T-cell memory formation after mild COVID-19. 5'RACE, which relied on constant-segment primers, yielded TCR alpha and TCR beta cDNA libraries carrying sample barcodes and UMIs. From the 5' RACE reads, TCRdb called clonotypes with MiXCR, one entry per CDR3 protein. The sample holds 400,000 or so distinct CDR3 sequences, more than 20% seen once. Material for sequencing was PBMCs or a T cell subset sorted from them (not recorded which). This sequence originates from an adult woman who had mild COVID-19 (a few samples of this study predate the infection). Cell type and time point are not known.

Here the CDR3 DNA reads TGTGCCAGCTATAACGGCAGACAGGCTCGAACCTCTAACTATGGCTACACCTTC. Its translation: CASYNGRQARTSNYGYTF. The rearrangement uses TRBV21-1 and TRBJ1-2; TRBD1 is the table's D call and was not checked against the DNA. TRBV21-1 constitutes a pseudogene. This CDR3 spans 18 amino acids.